Presented here are 21 T cell receptor beta chains from one specimen sequenced in a study of OX40 agonist ivuxolimab in advanced cancers. Sequencing was performed with immunoSEQ multiplex PCR; in TCRdb, only in-frame clones are kept and a portion is missing. The sample holds roughly 90,000 clones, more than 80% seen once. The sequencing here drew on CD4+ or CD8+ T cells sorted from blood, taken in a trial of the OX40 agonist ivuxolimab. Source of these receptors: an adult with an advanced solid tumor such as melanoma, head and neck, liver or kidney cancer.

The rearrangement uses TRBV5-6 and TRBJ1-2; possibly TRBD1 for D (5 bases). V gave up 6 bases and J gave up 4 bases, with 16 bases separating them. The V gene's germline CDR1 is SGHDT and CDR2 YYEEEE. The CDR3 totals 14 residues. CDR3 residues: CASKLGLGPYGYTF. The CDR3 DNA follows: TGTGCCAGCAAATTGGGGCTAGGCCCCTATGGCTACACCTTC.

The chain carries TRBV30 and TRBJ2-2; D perhaps matches TRBD1 (5 bases). V dropped 6 bases and J dropped 1 base, with 9 bases sitting between them. Germline V gene sequence: CDR1 GTSNPN, CDR2 SVGIG (reference sequence). CDR3 length: 13 residues. This CDR3 reads CACKTGNTGELFF. DNA of the CDR3: TGTGCCTGCAAAACAGGGAACACCGGGGAGCTGTTTTTT.

The CDR3 bases are TGTGCCAGCAGCTTAGGGACAGGGGCTATTAATGAGCAGTTCTTC. Translated: CASSLGTGAINEQFF. V usage is TRBV7-3 and J usage is TRBJ2-1, with 10 bases aligning to TRBD1. The V gene end was trimmed by 2 bases and the J gene end by 7 bases; junction bases not matched to a gene: 5. The CDR3 is 15 amino acids. The germline CDR1 and CDR2 sequences are SGHTA and FQGTGA. Drawing the rest from reference TRBV7-3 and TRBJ2-1, the complete variable domain is GAGVSQTPSNKVTEKGKYVELRCDPISGHTALYWYRQSLGQGPEFLIYFQGTGAADDSGLPNDRFFAVRPEGSVSTLKIQRTERGDSAVYLCASSLGTGAINEQFFGPGTRLTVL.

The chain employs TRBV18 and TRBJ2-6, with D unresolved. The CDR3 extends over 17 amino acids. V lost 2 bases and J lost 2, with 13 bases in between. Germline assignment: CDR1 KGHSH and CDR2 LQKENI. In DNA, the CDR3 is TGTGCCAGCTCACCAAGGCAGCACGGCGCTGGGGCCAACGTCCTGACTTTC. Amino acids: CASSPRQHGAGANVLTF.

The chain recombines TRBV18 with TRBJ2-1, with D possibly TRBD1 on 6 matching bases. The V and J ends lost 4 bases and 0 bases respectively, with 10 bases between them. The CDR3 is 15 amino acids. Germline CDR1 is KGHSH and CDR2 is LQKENI. CDR3 nucleotides: TGTGCCAGCTCACTGGGGGCCAGCTCCTACAATGAGCAGTTCTTC. It translates to CASSLGASSYNEQFF.

This chain joins TRBV9 and TRBJ1-1, with unresolved D. This CDR3 spans 13 amino acids. Between the trimmed V and J ends, which lost 0 bases and 6 bases, there was a span of 9 bases. CDR1 and CDR2 (germline): SGDLS, YYNGEE. The CDR3 region has the DNA TGTGCCAGCAGCGTAGGGGTTTTATCTGAAGCTTTCTTT. Residues: CASSVGVLSEAFF.

The rearrangement uses TRBV18 and TRBJ1-2, with 8 bases lining up with TRBD1. The germline V gene encodes CDR1 KGHSH and CDR2 LQKENI. The CDR3 sequence is 16 residues long. Trimming at V came to 2 bases and at J to 2 bases, leaving 7 bases not matched to a gene. The CDR3 region is CASSPIRDRLNYGYTF. The CDR3 DNA is TGTGCCAGCTCACCAATTAGGGACAGGTTGAACTATGGCTACACCTTC.

V gene TRBV5-1 combines with J gene TRBJ1-3; D uncertain. Germline V gene sequence: CDR1 SGHRS, CDR2 YFSETQ. The V end was cut by 0 bases, the J end by 0 bases, with 10 bases between. This CDR3 spans 16 amino acids. The CDR3 is CASSLDRGPSGNTIYF. The CDR3 DNA follows: TGCGCCAGCAGCTTGGATCGCGGTCCCTCTGGAAACACCATATATTTT.

V is TRBV27 and J is TRBJ1-2; TRBD1 aligns across 10 bases. The CDR3 runs to 14 residues. The germline V gene encodes CDR1 MNHEY and CDR2 SMNVEV (reference sequence). V shed 3 bases and J 7 bases; nucleotides not matched to a gene: 5. In nucleotides, the CDR3 is TGTGCCAGCAGTTTCGGGACAGGGGAAGGTGGCTACACCTTC. This codes for CASSFGTGEGGYTF.

The chain combines TRBV4-1 with TRBJ1-2, with 9 bases lining up with TRBD1. V shed 0 bases and J 8 bases; nucleotides not matched to a gene: 10. This CDR3 spans 16 amino acids. The germline CDR1 and CDR2 sequences are MGHRA and YSYEKL. The CDR3 region has the DNA TGCGCCAGCAGCCAAGATCTTAGGGGGACAGGGATAGGCTACACCTTC. As protein: CASSQDLRGTGIGYTF.

This clone was seen a single time. This rearrangement joins TRBV5-6 to TRBJ2-5; D is ambiguous. CDR3 length equals 14 residues. Germline CDR1 SGHDT, CDR2 YYEEEE. Trimming cost V 3 bases and J 5 bases, with 14 bases left between them. Here the CDR3 DNA reads TGTGCCAGCAGCTATGCTGGCCGAAGGGAGACCCAGTACTTC. It translates to CASSYAGRRETQYF. The full variable domain, completed using reference TRBV5-6 and TRBJ2-5, is DAGVTQSPTHLIKTRGQQVTLRCSPKSGHDTVSWYQQALGQGPQFIFQYYEEEERQRGNFPDRFSGHQFPNYSSELNVNALLLGDSALYLCASSYAGRRETQYFGPGTRLLVL.

This clone was seen only once. V and J are TRBV6-5 and TRBJ2-5; the match to TRBD2 covers 9 bases. Germline V gene data show CDR1 as MNHEY and CDR2 as SVGAGI. The CDR3 has 15 amino acids. V lost 4 bases to trimming and J lost 5 bases; unmatched junction nucleotides: 8. DNA for the CDR3: TGTGCCAGCAGTTCCCCTAGCGGGACTGTGGAGACCCAGTACTTC. It encodes CASSSPSGTVETQYF.

The genes are TRBV18 and TRBJ1-1; D is ambiguous. CDR3 length: 13 residues. Germline V lookup: CDR1 KGHSH, CDR2 LQKENI. V was trimmed by 6 bases and J by 1 base, leaving 9 bases between them. The chain's CDR3 is CASSPNANTEAFF. DNA of the CDR3: TGTGCCAGCTCCCCTAACGCGAACACTGAAGCTTTCTTT.

This chain joins TRBV5-1 and TRBJ2-7, with TRBD1 as a possible D gene (6 bases). CDR3 length: 15 amino acids. Germline assignment: CDR1 SGHRS and CDR2 YFSETQ. V was shortened by 3 bases and J by 6 bases, with 19 bases between the two germline ends. The CDR3 nucleotides read TGCGCCAGCAGCTCAGGGGATGGCAGGGGCTGCGAGCAGTACGTC. Its translation: CASSSGDGRGCEQYV.

This chain joins TRBV7-8 and TRBJ2-1; 9 nucleotides align to TRBD2. Per the germline V gene, CDR1 is SGHVS and CDR2 is FQNEAQ. The CDR3 has 16 amino acids. The trim removed 5 bases at V and 7 bases at J, leaving 12 bases unmatched. Here the CDR3 reads CASSTFLAGDRNEQFF. The CDR3, as DNA: TGTGCCAGCAGCACATTCTTAGCGGGAGATAGGAATGAGCAGTTCTTC.

This chain uses TRBV6-5 with TRBJ1-6; D may be TRBD1 (6 bases). Germline lookup yields CDR1 MNHEY and CDR2 SVGAGI. Trimming stripped 5 bases from V and 9 bases from J, with 14 bases between. The CDR3 totals 14 residues. The CDR3 bases are TGTGCCAGCAGTCCGACAGGCGACCTTTCACCCCTCCACTTT. This gives the protein CASSPTGDLSPLHF.

The chain is built from TRBV7-2 and TRBJ2-7, with TRBD2 identical over 9 bases. The CDR3 is made up of 16 amino acids. J gave up 2 bases and V 1 base, and 6 bases lay outside the gene matches. CDR1 is SGHTA and CDR2 is FQGNSA in the germline V gene. As DNA, the CDR3 is TGTGCCAGCAGCTTAGAATTCCTAGCGGGAACCTACGAGCAGTACTTC. Residues: CASSLEFLAGTYEQYF.

The rearrangement joins TRBV6-1 to TRBJ1-2; TRBD1 matches 10 bases. Unmatched junction bases numbered 2, after V lost 6 bases and J lost 4 bases. The CDR3 is 13 residues long. The germline V gene encodes CDR1 MNHNS and CDR2 SASEGT. CDR3 nucleotide sequence: TGTGCCAGCAGACGGACAGGGGGCTATGGCTACACCTTC. Translated, it gives CASRRTGGYGYTF.

The chain uses TRBV2 and TRBJ2-2, with 9 bases identical to TRBD2. Per the germline V gene, CDR1 is SNHLY and CDR2 is FYNNEI. The V gene end was trimmed by 1 base and the J gene end by 6 bases; junction bases not matched to a gene: 0. The CDR3 consists of 14 residues. Written as DNA, the CDR3 is TGTGCCAGCAGTGAAGGACTAGCGGCCGGGGAGCTGTTTTTT. Translating it yields CASSEGLAAGELFF.

The chain is built from TRBV28 and TRBJ2-3, with 15 bases fitting TRBD2. The CDR3 is 17 residues long. Trimming cost V 4 bases and J 6 bases; bases outside gene matches: 8. Per germline, CDR1 MDHEN and CDR2 SYDVKM. In nucleotides, the CDR3 is TGTGCCAGCAGTTCCCCCGGGACTAGCGGGGGGTTGGATACGCAGTATTTT. As protein: CASSSPGTSGGLDTQYF.

The chain has TRBV28 and TRBJ2-3, with TRBD1 as a possible D gene (5 bases). Germline CDR1 and CDR2: MDHEN and SYDVKM. The CDR3 length is 16 residues. Trimming shortened V by 6 bases and J by 2 bases, and 18 bases separated the two germline ends. The CDR3 spells CASSQPDGAFTDTQYF. The CDR3 DNA reads as TGTGCCAGCAGCCAACCTGATGGGGCCTTCACAGATACGCAGTATTTT. Full variable domain (missing parts from reference TRBV28 and TRBJ2-3): DVKVTQSSRYLVKRTGEKVFLECVQDMDHENMFWYRQDPGLGLRLIYFSYDVKMKEKGDIPEGYSVSREKKERFSLILESASTNQTSMYLCASSQPDGAFTDTQYFGPGTRLTVL.